These 20 T cell receptor beta chains share one sample of origin, sequenced in a study of T cell repertoires in cytomegalovirus infection. MiXCR, applied by TCRdb to the reads, yields one record per CDR3 protein. Of 200,000 to 250,000 distinct CDR3 sequences listed, approximately 7% are singletons. The sequenced sample consisted of PBMCs. The receptors were sampled from a human donor in good health (CMV status not recorded). Some clones in this sample may be carry-over from other donors' samples.

This clonotype was counted many times. This chain links TRBV7-6 with TRBJ2-1; D is perhaps TRBD1 (6 bases). Germline V gives CDR1 SGHVS, CDR2 FNYEAQ. Between the trimmed V and J ends, which lost 0 bases and 9 bases, there was a span of 18 bases. The CDR3 has 16 amino acids. CDR3 in DNA: TGTGCCAGCAGCTTAGCACAGGGCCATATGAAGGGTGAGCAGTTCTTC. This sequence encodes CASSLAQGHMKGEQFF. The full variable domain, its missing parts supplied by reference TRBV7-6 and TRBJ2-1, is GAGVSQSPRYKVTKRGQDVALRCDPISGHVSLYWYRQALGQGPEFLTYFNYEAQQDKSGLPNDRFSAERPEGSISTLTIQRTEQRDSAMYRCASSLAQGHMKGEQFFGPGTRLTVL.

This sequence joins TRBV2 and TRBJ2-1, with D perhaps TRBD2 (6 bases). Trimming pared 8 bases from V and 2 bases from J, leaving 10 bases between. Germline V gene lookup returns CDR1 SNHLY and CDR2 FYNNEI. The CDR3 spans 13 residues. The DNA for the CDR3 is TGTGCCAGCGGTGGACTAACCTACAATGAGCAGTTCTTC. This codes for CASGGLTYNEQFF.

This clonotype has a count of ten or more. J is TRBJ1-1 and V is TRBV6-5, with 11 bases aligning to TRBD1. V shed 2 bases, J shed 6 bases, and the junction held 8 bases outside the gene matches. The CDR3 has 16 residues. Germline CDR1 reads MNHEY; CDR2 reads SVGAGI. The CDR3 protein is CASSYKPGQGGSEAFF. Here the CDR3 DNA reads TGTGCCAGCAGTTACAAACCGGGACAGGGGGGCTCTGAAGCTTTCTTT.

This clonotype was recorded at least ten times. J is TRBJ2-2 and V is TRBV6-6, with a possible D match to TRBD1 (6 bases). Trimming left V 6 bases short and J 5 bases short, with 13 bases between. This CDR3 has 14 amino acids. The V gene's germline CDR1 is MNHNY and CDR2 SVGAGI (reference sequence). The DNA for the CDR3 is TGTGCCAGCAGCCAACTCAGGGGTACCGGGGAGCTGTTTTTT. Protein sequence: CASSQLRGTGELFF.

This clonotype was detected many times. This chain uses TRBV12-3 or TRBV12-4 with TRBJ2-3; D is undetermined. The CDR3 extends over 12 amino acids. V lost 5 bases and J 6 bases, leaving 9 bases between the germline ends. The CDR3 DNA follows: TGTGCCAGCAGTCCTCCACCCGATACGCAGTATTTT. It translates to CASSPPPDTQYF.

As for this clonotype: A much larger clone sits a single nucleotide away, making a read error possible. The chain has TRBV20-1 and TRBJ1-3; D may be TRBD1 (5 bases). This CDR3 spans 13 amino acids. Germline V lookup: CDR1 DFQATT, CDR2 SNEGSKA (reference sequence). The CDR3 DNA sequence: TGCAGTGCTAGGGACACCTCTGGAAACACCATACATTTT. The encoded protein is CSARDTSGNTIHF.

This clonotype occurred many times. V and J are TRBV24-1 and TRBJ1-2, with TRBD1 as a possible D gene (5 bases). The CDR3 has 15 residues. Germline loops: CDR1 KGHDR, CDR2 SFDVKD. V lost 3 bases and J lost 5, with 15 bases in between. The CDR3 coding sequence is TGTGCCACCAGTGATCCTCAGGGCCCAGGGTATGGCTACACCTTC. This translates into CATSDPQGPGYGYTF.

This clonotype has at least ten counts. V gene TRBV19 combines with J gene TRBJ2-2; D gene uncertain. The CDR3 sequence is 14 residues long. Between the trimmed V and J ends, which lost 1 base and 5 bases, there was a span of 8 bases. Germline V gives CDR1 LNHDA, CDR2 SQIVND (reference sequence). This chain's CDR3 is CASSIVQETGELFF. The CDR3 nucleotides read TGTGCCAGTAGTATAGTTCAGGAAACCGGGGAGCTGTTTTTT.

In this sample, this clonotype turned up a few times. The chain links TRBV5-1 to TRBJ2-5, with D perhaps TRBD2 (6 bases). The CDR3 is 16 amino acids. Germline-derived CDR1 and CDR2 are SGHRS and YFSETQ. With 2 bases removed from V and 1 base from J, the gap between germline ends came to 15 bases. CDR3 sequence: CASSFGAGGAQETQYF. The DNA of the CDR3 is TGCGCCAGCAGCTTTGGGGCTGGCGGGGCCCAAGAGACCCAGTACTTC. The full variable domain, with the rest looked up from reference TRBV5-1 and TRBJ2-5, is KAGVTQTPRYLIKTRGQQVTLSCSPISGHRSVSWYQQTPGQGLQFLFEYFSETQRNKGNFPGRFSGRQFSNSRSEMNVSTLELGDSALYLCASSFGAGGAQETQYFGPGTRLLVL.

The rearrangement joins TRBV10-3 to TRBJ2-2; D possibly uses TRBD1 or TRBD2 (6 bases each). CDR1 ENHRY and CDR2 SYGVKD come from the germline V gene. This CDR3 comprises 17 residues. Deletions cut 4 bases from V and 3 bases from J, with 18 bases between. CDR3 residues: CAISGPPWGADTGELFF. In nucleotides, the CDR3 is TGTGCCATCAGTGGCCCACCATGGGGGGCCGACACCGGGGAGCTGTTTTTT.

This clonotype was recorded many times. The chain links TRBV14 to TRBJ1-2; D is unclear. The CDR3 extends over 14 amino acids. V lost 4 bases and J 8 bases, leaving 17 bases between the germline ends. CDR1 is SGHDN, CDR2 FVKESK, per germline. DNA for the CDR3: TGTGCCAGCAGCCCCATAAGACGGGGTCACGGCTACACCTTC. Translating it yields CASSPIRRGHGYTF.

This clonotype was counted ten times or more. The J gene is TRBJ2-5, the V gene TRBV7-2, with D perhaps TRBD1 (6 bases). Germline V gene data show CDR1 as SGHTA and CDR2 as FQGNSA. Trimming pared 5 bases from V and 3 bases from J, leaving 10 bases between. The CDR3 has 13 residues. The CDR3 loop is CASSKDRKETQYF. Here the CDR3 DNA reads TGTGCCAGCAGCAAGGACAGAAAAGAGACCCAGTACTTC.

This chain joins TRBV13 and TRBJ1-2; 12 nucleotides line up with TRBD1. In germline, CDR1 is PRHDT, CDR2 FYEKMQ (reference sequence). The ends lost 6 bases at V and 7 bases at J; junction bases unmatched: 15. The CDR3 extends over 17 amino acids. This chain's CDR3 is CASRLRGRDRGPRGYTF. CDR3 coding DNA: TGTGCCAGCAGATTACGTGGCCGGGACAGGGGGCCGCGTGGCTACACCTTC.

There are many counts of this clonotype. This chain connects TRBV7-2 to TRBJ2-1; 12 bases line up with TRBD2. The CDR3 totals 17 residues. J gave up 3 bases and V 4 bases, and 7 bases lay outside the gene matches. The germline V gene encodes CDR1 SGHTA and CDR2 FQGNSA. Written as DNA, the CDR3 is TGTGCCAGCAGCTCTCGGACTAGCGGGGTGCTCTACAATGAGCAGTTCTTC. Its protein is CASSSRTSGVLYNEQFF.

This clonotype was seen a handful of times. This chain links TRBV20-1 with TRBJ1-4; D remains ambiguous. The CDR3 is made up of 14 amino acids. CDR1 and CDR2 from the germline V gene are DFQATT and SNEGSKA (reference sequence). V lost 0 bases and J 6 bases, leaving 11 bases between the germline ends. The DNA for the CDR3 is TGCAGTGCTAGAGATCGTGGGTGGGATGAAAAACTGTTTTTT. As protein: CSARDRGWDEKLFF.

In this sample, this clonotype turned up many times. CDR3 region: CASSLGSGGLNEQFF. The CDR3 nucleotides are TGTGCCAGCAGCTTAGGTAGCGGGGGTCTCAATGAGCAGTTCTTC. The chain carries TRBV7-6 and TRBJ2-1; 9 positions match TRBD2. The germline V gene encodes CDR1 SGHVS and CDR2 FNYEAQ. V shed 1 base and J 6 bases; nucleotides not matched to a gene: 4. The CDR3 covers 15 residues.

This clonotype was counted many times. V usage is TRBV10-3 and J usage is TRBJ1-3; 8 nucleotides align to TRBD1. The CDR3 length is 14 residues. Germline V gene data show CDR1 as ENHRY and CDR2 as SYGVKD. The V segment lost 8 bases and the J segment 5 bases; nucleotides outside the gene matches: 8. The CDR3 DNA reads TGTGCCATCGGGGGGACAGGCAATCGAAACACCATATATTTT. Encoded protein: CAIGGTGNRNTIYF.

This clonotype has ten or more counts. This chain joins TRBV27 and TRBJ1-3, with a tentative D call TRBD1 (5 bases). Between the trimmed V and J ends, which lost 10 bases and 10 bases, there was a span of 14 bases. The CDR3 sequence is 11 residues long. CDR1 MNHEY and CDR2 SMNVEV come from the germline V gene (reference sequence). The CDR3 loop is CATVRGNTIYF. The CDR3 nucleotides are TGTGCCACCGTCCGGGGCAATACCATATATTTT.

This clonotype came up many times. The chain employs TRBV5-1 and TRBJ1-5, with D perhaps matching TRBD1 (5 bases). V was trimmed by 3 bases and J by 0 bases, leaving 10 bases between them. This CDR3 is 15 amino acids long. CDR1 is SGHRS, CDR2 YFSETQ, per germline. The chain's CDR3 is CASSWGPPSNQPQHF. The DNA for the CDR3 is TGCGCCAGCAGCTGGGGACCGCCTAGCAATCAGCCCCAGCATTTT.

This clonotype was found many times. V usage is TRBV20-1 and J usage is TRBJ1-1; D remains unclear. Germline CDR1 is DFQATT and CDR2 is SNEGSKA (reference sequence). The CDR3 loop spans 13 amino acids. V was shortened by 1 base and J by 7 bases, with 13 bases between the two germline ends. CDR3 DNA: TGCAGTGCTAGAGTCCAGATAAACTTTGAAGCTTTCTTT. It is translated as CSARVQINFEAFF.